This T cell receptor (beta chain) was sequenced in a study of cytomegalovirus exposure and HLA in healthy donors. In the study overall: Caucasian-associated ancestry cluster membership applied to less than 85% of several hundred genotyped donors.

This clone was found a few times. Its cognate antigen is unknown. The PCR made use of 60 Vbeta and 13 Jbeta primers. Data came from immunoSEQ multiplex PCR; TCRdb stores just in-frame clones and leaves some out. The sample lists approximately 150,000 clones, 70% to 90% occurring once. The CDR3 contains 16 residues. V lost 4 bases to trimming and J lost 0 bases, with 13 bases between them. Germline-derived CDR1 and CDR2 are SEHNR and FQNEAQ (reference sequence). General study findings and limits: Indistinguishable V segments such as TRBV6-2 and TRBV6-3 were excluded.

This clonotype was sampled from a girl between 10 and 17 years old in good health and CMV-seropositive. Material for sequencing was PBMCs. The V call is TRBV7-9, the J call TRBJ1-3; possibly TRBD1 for D (5 bases). CDR3 sequence (DNA): TGTGCCAGCAGCTCGATCGACAGCGACTCTGGAAACACCATATATTTT. As protein: CASSSIDSDSGNTIYF.